Below, 6 T cell receptor beta chains from the same sample are listed, as sequenced in a study of CD8 T cells in Susac syndrome (dated by TCRdb to 2018 to 2020). The method was the immunoSEQ multiplex PCR assay. RNA was extracted using the RNeasy kit, and about 0.5 to 1 ug of the RNA was reverse transcribed with random hexamers. TCRdb reworked the public reads: Q25 trimming with fastp, MiXCR clone assembly, productive beta chains retained. CDR3 protein sequences are deduplicated, and each keeps its most common genes and DNA. This sample holds 65,000 to 90,000 distinct CDR3 sequences; about 95% were observed only once. The ten most abundant clones make up 0.35% to 0.4% of the sample. Sequenced: CD8+ T cells from PBMCs. The receptors stem from a human donor with multiple sclerosis.

This chain connects TRBV27 to TRBJ1-6, with D uncertain. V lost 5 bases and J 9 bases, leaving 14 bases between the germline ends. CDR1 and CDR2 from the germline V gene are MNHEY and SMNVEV (reference sequence). The CDR3 contains 14 residues. CDR3 in DNA: TGTGCCAGCAGTCAGCGGGGAGGCGGTTCACCCCTCCACTTT. Its translation: CASSQRGGGSPLHF.

The V call is TRBV14, the J call TRBJ2-1, with D hard to call. Deletions cut 7 bases from V and 7 bases from J, with 20 bases between. CDR3 length: 15 amino acids. CDR1 is SGHDN, CDR2 FVKESK, per germline. CDR3 in DNA: TGTGCCAGCACCCCGAGTCAACTCCCTGGGAATGAGCAGTTCTTC. Amino acids: CASTPSQLPGNEQFF.

The chain has TRBV11-2 and TRBJ1-1; D possibly corresponds to TRBD1 (5 bases). The CDR3 loop spans 14 amino acids. V was cut by 6 bases and J by 6 bases, with 17 bases left in between. Germline lookup yields CDR1 SGHAT and CDR2 FQNNGV. The CDR3 spells CASSRDLETSEAFF. The CDR3, as DNA: TGTGCCAGCAGTAGGGACCTTGAAACTTCTGAAGCTTTCTTT.

J is TRBJ2-4 and V is TRBV3-1, with TRBD1 matching over 7 bases. Germline V CDR1 and CDR2: LGHDT, YNNKEL (reference sequence). V lost 0 bases and J lost 2; bases outside the gene matches: 4. The CDR3 is made up of 16 amino acids. The CDR3 DNA reads as TGTGCCAGCAGCCAAGAGGCCAGGGGGTCCAAAAACATTCAGTACTTC. Translated, it gives CASSQEARGSKNIQYF.

The J gene is TRBJ2-7, the V gene TRBV15; 8 bases fit TRBD2. This CDR3 is built from 13 residues. Germline V gives CDR1 LNHNV, CDR2 YYDKDF (reference sequence). Unmatched junction bases numbered 5, after V lost 7 bases and J lost 3 bases. This CDR3 reads CATTKRESYEQYF. The DNA for the CDR3 is TGTGCCACCACAAAGCGGGAGAGCTACGAGCAGTACTTC.

This chain uses TRBV6-2 or TRBV6-3 with TRBJ1-5; 8 positions match TRBD1. V lost 6 bases, J lost 5 bases, and 6 bases stayed unmatched. CDR1 is MNHEY and CDR2 is SVGEGT in the germline V gene. This CDR3 has 14 residues. Written as DNA, the CDR3 is TGTGCCAGCAGGGAAAGGACAGGGTATCAGCCCCAGCATTTT. Translation gives CASRERTGYQPQHF.